Each of the 20 T cell receptor beta chains below was sequenced from the same sample in a study of CD8+CD57+ T cells in acquired aplastic anemia. For CDR3 and TCR beta VDJ profiling, genomic DNA was the template used. Each CDR3 protein is one row after TCRdb ran MiXCR on the reads. This sample has hundreds of thousands of distinct CDR3 sequences, with 25% to 40% found just once. CD8+CD57+ cell expansion, shown by flow cytometry, had occurred in the patients selected for sequencing. The sequencing input was sorted CD4+, CD8+, or CD8+CD57+ T cells (not recorded which) from PBMCs. The receptors originated from a human donor with aplastic anemia.

This clonotype was seen a handful of times. This rearrangement joins TRBV7-9 to TRBJ2-1; 7 positions agree with TRBD2. Unmatched junction bases numbered 5, after V lost 3 bases and J lost 6 bases. CDR3 length: 14 amino acids. Germline CDR1 reads SEHNR; CDR2 reads FQNEAQ (reference sequence). The CDR3 region is CASSLAGEGNEQFF. CDR3 sequence (DNA): TGTGCCAGCAGCTTGGCGGGAGAGGGCAATGAGCAGTTCTTC.

CDR3 amino acids: CSASDRGNEQFF. The CDR3 nucleotides are TGCAGTGCTTCAGACAGGGGCAATGAGCAGTTCTTC. The V call is TRBV20-1, the J call TRBJ2-1, with 8 bases that match TRBD1. V lost 5 bases, J lost 6 bases, and 3 bases stayed unmatched. The CDR3 is made up of 12 amino acids. In germline, CDR1 is DFQATT, CDR2 SNEGSKA (reference sequence).

This clonotype was detected ten times or more. DNA of the CDR3: TGTGCCAGCAGCACCGGACAGGGACGCGACACTGAAGCTTTCTTT. Amino acid sequence: CASSTGQGRDTEAFF. The chain couples TRBV7-9 to TRBJ1-1; 8 bases match TRBD1. V gave up 5 bases and J gave up 3 bases; unmatched junction bases: 8. Germline assignment: CDR1 SEHNR and CDR2 FQNEAQ (reference sequence). This CDR3 has 15 amino acids.

This clonotype came up a few times. The chain employs TRBV2 and TRBJ2-5, with D unclear. V was pared by 1 base and J by 9 bases, with 3 bases between. The CDR3 consists of 10 residues. In germline, CDR1 is SNHLY, CDR2 FYNNEI. CDR3 sequence reads: CASSEGAQYF. CDR3 sequence (DNA): TGTGCCAGCAGTGAAGGGGCCCAGTACTTC. The entire variable domain, with the rest obtained from reference TRBV2 and TRBJ2-5, is as follows: EPEVTQTPSHQVTQMGQEVILRCVPISNHLYFYWYRQILGQKVEFLVSFYNNEISEKSEIFDDQFSVERPDGSNFTLKIRSTKLEDSAMYFCASSEGAQYFGPGTRLLVL.

This clonotype was picked up one time. The conserved phenylalanine or tryptophan normally closing the CDR3 is absent here, so this likely arose from a read error. The chain combines TRBV3-1 with TRBJ1-6, with 7 nucleotides matching TRBD1. The CDR3 runs to 14 residues. Germline V lookup: CDR1 LGHDT, CDR2 YNNKEL (reference sequence). J gave up 8 bases and V 4 bases, and 5 bases lay outside the gene matches. CDR3 in amino acids: CASSRDRVYSPLHL. The CDR3 DNA is TGTGCCAGCAGCCGAGACAGGGTTTATTCACCCCTCCACCTT.

The V and J genes are TRBV29-1 and TRBJ1-2; 8 nucleotides line up with TRBD1. CDR3 length: 11 residues. CDR1 and CDR2 from the germline V gene are SQVTM and ANQGSEA. Germline trimming cut 5 bases from V and 8 bases from J; bases unmatched to any gene: 4. CDR3 in DNA: TGCAGCGTTAAGACAGGGGACGGCTACACCTTC. It codes for CSVKTGDGYTF.

This clonotype was picked up a small number of times. The chain uses TRBV9 and TRBJ2-1, with D unclear. Trimming cost V 3 bases and J 7 bases, with 11 bases left between them. CDR3 size: 13 residues. The germline CDR1 and CDR2 sequences are SGDLS and YYNGEE. CDR3 nucleotides: TGTGCCAGCAGCGCACTTACTGAGAATGAGCAGTTCTTC. Its protein product is CASSALTENEQFF.

This clonotype was seen at least ten times. The V and J genes are TRBV6-1 and TRBJ1-5; no definite D call. Germline lookup yields CDR1 MNHNS and CDR2 SASEGT. V was shortened by 5 bases and J by 0 bases, with 2 bases between the two germline ends. This CDR3 has 12 residues. The CDR3 bases are TGTGCCAGCAGTAATAGCAATCAGCCCCAGCATTTT. Amino acid sequence: CASSNSNQPQHF.

This clonotype appeared a few times. A read error may be the cause here, since a much bigger clone is one base away. The rearrangement uses TRBV2 and TRBJ1-4; D is undetermined. Trimming removed 4 bases at V and 7 bases at J, with 4 bases between. The CDR3 contains 11 residues. In germline, CDR1 is SNHLY, CDR2 FYNNEI. The CDR3 nucleotides read TGTGCCAGCAGTGTAACTGAAAAACTGTTTTTT. Its translation is CASSVTEKLFF.

There are a few counts of this clonotype. This chain connects TRBV5-4 to TRBJ1-1; 9 bases are a match to TRBD1. With 3 bases clipped from V and 7 bases from J, the junction kept 7 bases outside the gene matches. Germline CDR1 and CDR2: SGHNT and YYREEE (reference sequence). This CDR3 spans 14 amino acids. Here the CDR3 DNA reads TGTGCCAGCAGCTCCCGGGACAGGGTGGGTGAAGCTTTCTTT. Protein product: CASSSRDRVGEAFF. The full variable domain, rest sourced from reference TRBV5-4 and TRBJ1-1, is ETGVTQSPTHLIKTRGQQVTLRCSSQSGHNTVSWYQQALGQGPQFIFQYYREEENGRGNFPPRFSGLQFPNYSSELNVNALELDDSALYLCASSSRDRVGEAFFGQGTRLTVV.

The chain links TRBV5-1 to TRBJ2-1; 10 nucleotides agree with TRBD2. Germline V gene lookup returns CDR1 SGHRS and CDR2 YFSETQ. V lost 0 bases, J lost 9 bases, and 6 bases stayed unmatched. The CDR3 runs to 15 residues. CDR3 DNA: TGCGCCAGCAGCTTGGGGGCTAGCGGGAGTGGTGAGCAGTTCTTC. Translation gives CASSLGASGSGEQFF. The full variable domain, in which reference TRBV5-1 and TRBJ2-1 provide the parts outside the CDR3, is KAGVTQTPRYLIKTRGQQVTLSCSPISGHRSVSWYQQTPGQGLQFLFEYFSETQRNKGNFPGRFSGRQFSNSRSEMNVSTLELGDSALYLCASSLGASGSGEQFFGPGTRLTVL.

The rearrangement joins TRBV6-5 to TRBJ1-1, with unresolved D. Germline assignment: CDR1 MNHEY and CDR2 SVGAGI. V was pared by 3 bases and J by 1 base, with 3 bases between. The CDR3 is made up of 12 amino acids. DNA of the CDR3: TGTGCCAGCAGTTATTCGAACACTGAAGCTTTCTTT. This gives the protein CASSYSNTEAFF.

The J gene is TRBJ2-6, the V gene TRBV5-6; D remains unclear. The CDR3 consists of 15 residues. V lost 1 base and J 1 base, leaving 6 bases between the germline ends. Germline CDR1 SGHDT, CDR2 YYEEEE. The CDR3 loop is CASSLRLSGANVLTF. CDR3 nucleotide sequence: TGTGCCAGCAGCTTGCGGCTATCTGGGGCCAACGTCCTGACTTTC.

This clonotype was detected only a few times. The junction shows a germline mismatch at one end, possibly a read error. The rearrangement links TRBV25-1 to TRBJ2-7, with 7 bases that match TRBD2. The CDR3 runs to 16 residues. Germline V gives CDR1 MGHDK, CDR2 SYGVNS. The CDR3 bases are TGCGCCAGCAGCCAAGAATCACGGGGGGACGCCTACGAGCAGTACTTC. Its protein product is CASSQESRGDAYEQYF.

This clonotype was seen repeatedly, ten times or more. This chain joins TRBV2 and TRBJ2-7; D unclear. The CDR3 has 15 residues. Germline values: CDR1 SNHLY, CDR2 FYNNEI. V was pared by 2 bases and J by 0 bases, with 11 bases between. CDR3 in amino acids: CASSEQATSSYEQYF. As DNA, the CDR3 is TGTGCCAGCAGTGAACAGGCAACGAGCTCCTACGAGCAGTACTTC.

Regarding this clonotype: A much bigger clone sits one base away, suggesting this may be a read error. Since no conserved phenylalanine or tryptophan closes the CDR3, a read error is the likely cause. It is unclear where the CDR3 begins or ends on the DNA, so no DNA is shown, and the CDR3 is as TCRdb lists it. The chain couples TRBV2 to TRBJ1-2. A total of 11 residues make up the CDR3, ends included. Germline lookup yields CDR1 SNHLY and CDR2 FYNNEI. CDR3 sequence: CASTLGGGRTS.

The sample holds many counts of this clonotype. The chain employs TRBV9 and TRBJ2-7, with 8 nucleotides matching TRBD1. The CDR3 covers 16 residues. After removal of 4 bases from V and 5 bases from J, the junction contained 14 bases not matched to a gene. The germline CDR1 and CDR2 sequences are SGDLS and YYNGEE. The CDR3 DNA is TGTGCCAGCAGCTCCCCGGACAGGGAGATTCCCCACGAGCAGTACTTC. Translating it yields CASSSPDREIPHEQYF.

This clonotype occurred many times. The rearrangement links TRBV11-1 to TRBJ2-7, with D possibly being TRBD1 or TRBD2 (5 bases each). Trimming took off 5 bases at V and 9 bases at J, with 20 bases between the two ends. Germline-derived CDR1 and CDR2 are SGHAT and FQDESV (reference sequence). This CDR3 comprises 14 residues. The CDR3 protein is CASSPGTPPVWQYF. The CDR3 DNA follows: TGTGCCAGCAGCCCGGGGACCCCGCCAGTTTGGCAGTACTTC.

This clonotype was counted a few times. CDR3 sequence reads: CSASGGGTEAFF. In DNA, the CDR3 is TGCAGTGCTAGTGGGGGCGGCACTGAAGCTTTCTTT. This chain connects TRBV20-1 to TRBJ1-1, with a possible D match to TRBD1 (6 bases). Germline CDR1 DFQATT, CDR2 SNEGSKA (reference sequence). The CDR3 spans 12 residues. Trimming removed 3 bases from V and 4 bases from J, with 9 bases in between.

This clonotype has just a few counts. The V gene is TRBV9, the J gene TRBJ1-1; D call uncertain. The germline gives CDR1 SGDLS, CDR2 YYNGEE. The CDR3 runs 14 residues. V was clipped by 4 bases and J by 0 bases, with 10 bases between them. CDR3 DNA: TGTGCCAGCAGCCCAACAGCTTTGAACACTGAAGCTTTCTTT. Protein: CASSPTALNTEAFF.